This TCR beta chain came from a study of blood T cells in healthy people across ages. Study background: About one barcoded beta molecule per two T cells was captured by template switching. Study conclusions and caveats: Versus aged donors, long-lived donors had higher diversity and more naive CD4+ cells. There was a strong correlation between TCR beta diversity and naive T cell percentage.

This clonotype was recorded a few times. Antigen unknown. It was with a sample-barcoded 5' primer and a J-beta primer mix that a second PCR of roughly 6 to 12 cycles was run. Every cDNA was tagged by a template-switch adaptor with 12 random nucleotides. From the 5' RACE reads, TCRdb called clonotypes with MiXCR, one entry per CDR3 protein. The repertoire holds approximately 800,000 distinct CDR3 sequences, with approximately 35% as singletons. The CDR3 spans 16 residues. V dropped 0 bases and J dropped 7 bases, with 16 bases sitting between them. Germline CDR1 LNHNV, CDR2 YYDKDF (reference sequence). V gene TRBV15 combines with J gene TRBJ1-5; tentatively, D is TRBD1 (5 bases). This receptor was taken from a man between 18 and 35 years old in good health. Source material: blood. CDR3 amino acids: CATSRDRGAVRQPQHF. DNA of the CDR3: TGTGCCACCAGCAGAGATCGTGGGGCCGTACGGCAGCCCCAGCATTTT. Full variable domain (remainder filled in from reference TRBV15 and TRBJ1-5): DAMVIQNPRYQVTQFGKPVTLSCSQTLNHNVMYWYQQKSSQAPKLLFHYYDKDFNNEADTPDNFQSRRPNTSFCFLDIRSPGLGDTAMYLCATSRDRGAVRQPQHFGDGTRLSIL.